The 29 T cell receptor beta chains in this list originate from one sample, sequenced in a study of T cell clones after liver transplantation. Assay: immunoSEQ multiplex PCR; the TCRdb copy retains only in-frame clones and omits some. The sample consists of some 80,000 clones, about 85% of them appearing once. Specimen: CD4+ T cells from blood, collected about 50 months after liver transplant. These receptors were obtained from a human patient who received a liver transplant. Some T cells may be graft donor cells.

Notes on this clone: The same CDR3 also results from other DNA sequences found in this sample. The chain carries TRBV6-5 and TRBJ2-7; no clear D. This CDR3 is built from 11 residues. Germline V gene sequence: CDR1 MNHEY, CDR2 SVGAGI. Trimming took 6 bases from V and 3 from J, leaving 6 bases between them. The CDR3 DNA sequence: TGTGCCAGCAGCTCGAACTACGAGCAGTACTTC. Its translation: CASSSNYEQYF.

This chain uses TRBV5-6 with TRBJ2-2; D perhaps matches TRBD1 (5 bases). Germline CDR1 and CDR2: SGHDT and YYEEEE. Trimming removed 4 bases at V and 4 bases at J, with 17 bases between. The CDR3 totals 16 residues. CDR3 DNA: TGTGCCAGCAGCCGTGATACGACAGAATTCACCGGGGAGCTGTTTTTT. Its translation: CASSRDTTEFTGELFF.

The chain employs TRBV6-1 and TRBJ2-1, with TRBD2 identical over 12 bases. With V trimmed by 2 bases and J by 4 bases, 6 bases remained unmatched. CDR1 and CDR2 (germline): MNHNS, SASEGT. This CDR3 region has 17 residues. The CDR3 region is CASSENGLAGGYNEQFF. In DNA, the CDR3 is TGTGCCAGCAGTGAAAATGGTCTAGCGGGAGGGTACAATGAGCAGTTCTTC.

This chain uses TRBV6-1 with TRBJ2-7; D possibly corresponds to TRBD2 (5 bases). V lost 1 base to trimming and J lost 2 bases, with 12 bases between them. Germline CDR1 MNHNS, CDR2 SASEGT. The CDR3 totals 15 residues. The CDR3 spells CASSEDWTGTYEQYF. The DNA for the CDR3 is TGTGCCAGCAGTGAAGATTGGACGGGGACCTACGAGCAGTACTTC.

This chain joins TRBV9 and TRBJ2-2, with 10 bases fitting TRBD1. Trimming removed 3 bases from V and 5 bases from J; junction bases left unmatched: 13. This CDR3 region has 18 residues. The germline V gene encodes CDR1 SGDLS and CDR2 YYNGEE. CDR3 in amino acids: CASSERDRGLLETGELFF. The CDR3 DNA sequence: TGTGCCAGCAGCGAAAGGGACAGGGGTCTTTTAGAAACCGGGGAGCTGTTTTTT.

This clone was seen just once. The J gene is TRBJ2-5, the V gene TRBV10-3; 10 bases line up with TRBD2. V was pared by 0 bases and J by 5 bases, with 12 bases of the junction left unmatched. The CDR3 length is 18 residues. The germline V gene encodes CDR1 ENHRY and CDR2 SYGVKD. CDR3 protein: CAISESYLLAGVKETQYF. DNA of the CDR3: TGTGCCATCAGTGAGTCGTATCTCCTAGCGGGAGTTAAGGAGACCCAGTACTTC.

The sample holds one count of this clone. The CDR3 here is CASSLVGSRGTDTQYF. CDR3 bases: TGTGCCAGCAGCTTAGTGGGGAGCAGGGGGACCGATACGCAGTATTTT. This chain connects TRBV7-2 to TRBJ2-3; 7 bases are shared with TRBD1. CDR3 length equals 16 residues. The germline gives CDR1 SGHTA, CDR2 FQGNSA. V was clipped by 1 base and J by 6 bases; unmatched bases: 10. The full variable domain, its missing parts supplied by reference TRBV7-2 and TRBJ2-3, is GAGVSQSPSNKVTEKGKDVELRCDPISGHTALYWYRQSLGQGLEFLIYFQGNSAPDKSGLPSDRFSAERTGGSVSTLTIQRTQQEDSAVYLCASSLVGSRGTDTQYFGPGTRLTVL.

In its sample, this clone was seen a few times. The rearrangement joins TRBV11-2 to TRBJ1-2; 9 bases are shared with TRBD1. The CDR3 runs to 14 residues. V was clipped by 4 bases and J by 5 bases; unmatched bases: 5. Germline V CDR1 and CDR2: SGHAT, FQNNGV. CDR3 coding DNA: TGTGCCAGCAGCTCAGGGACAGGGAGTTATGGCTACACCTTC. Residues: CASSSGTGSYGYTF.

The chain uses TRBV5-4 and TRBJ2-7; the match to TRBD2 covers 13 bases. The germline gives CDR1 SGHNT, CDR2 YYREEE (reference sequence). V was pared by 3 bases and J by 1 base, with 10 bases of the junction left unmatched. The CDR3 has 18 residues. CDR3 sequence: CASSSGTSGARGSYEQYF. DNA of the CDR3: TGTGCCAGCAGCTCCGGGACTAGCGGGGCGAGGGGATCCTACGAGCAGTACTTC. The whole variable domain, remainder taken from reference TRBV5-4 and TRBJ2-7, is ETGVTQSPTHLIKTRGQQVTLRCSSQSGHNTVSWYQQALGQGPQFIFQYYREEENGRGNFPPRFSGLQFPNYSSELNVNALELDDSALYLCASSSGTSGARGSYEQYFGPGTRLTVT.

J is TRBJ1-4 and V is TRBV2; TRBD1 matches at 8 bases. CDR3 length equals 14 residues. J gave up 8 bases and V 6 bases, and 8 bases lay outside the gene matches. Germline V gene data show CDR1 as SNHLY and CDR2 as FYNNEI. In DNA, the CDR3 is TGTGCCAGCAGGGAGGACAGGGTTTTGGAAAAACTGTTTTTT. Encoded protein: CASREDRVLEKLFF.

The chain has TRBV9 and TRBJ2-3; TRBD2 agrees at 7 bases. Germline CDR1 and CDR2: SGDLS and YYNGEE. The CDR3 length is 14 residues. J was trimmed by 8 bases and V by 0 bases; bases with no gene match: 6. The CDR3 sequence is CASSVGPGEGTQYF. The CDR3 region has the DNA TGTGCCAGCAGCGTAGGCCCGGGGGAGGGTACGCAGTATTTT.

The chain carries TRBV5-1 and TRBJ2-1; 10 positions match TRBD1. The CDR3 runs to 15 residues. The germline CDR1 and CDR2 sequences are SGHRS and YFSETQ. Germline trimming cut 3 bases from V and 7 bases from J; bases unmatched to any gene: 7. The CDR3 DNA reads TGCGCCAGCAGCTCCGGACAGGGGGATTCTAATGAGCAGTTCTTC. Amino acid sequence: CASSSGQGDSNEQFF.

The chain recombines TRBV28 with TRBJ1-1; D gene unclear. Germline CDR1 is MDHEN and CDR2 is SYDVKM. The CDR3 length is 12 residues. CDR3 bases: TGTGCGAGTGGGCAGCCAAACACTGAAGCTTTCTTT. Protein: CASGQPNTEAFF.

This clone was seen a handful of times. J is TRBJ2-3 and V is TRBV25-1, with a weak D call TRBD1 (5 bases). The CDR3 has 15 amino acids. The germline gives CDR1 MGHDK, CDR2 SYGVNS. V lost 2 bases, J lost 6 bases, and 15 bases lay in between. CDR3 bases: TGTGCCAGCAGTGAAGGGGCCCGTGGAGCGGATACGCAGTATTTT. Translated, it gives CASSEGARGADTQYF.

This rearrangement joins TRBV19 to TRBJ2-1; 8 nucleotides agree with TRBD2. The junction had 10 bases not matched to a gene; V was cut back by 2 bases and J by 7 bases. CDR3 length equals 16 residues. Germline V lookup: CDR1 LNHDA, CDR2 SQIVND (reference sequence). The CDR3 here is CASSIHPGGTGNEQFF. In nucleotides, the CDR3 is TGTGCCAGTAGTATACACCCGGGAGGGACGGGGAATGAGCAGTTCTTC. Together with reference TRBV19 and TRBJ2-1, the CDR3 gives the full variable domain: DGGITQSPKYLFRKEGQNVTLSCEQNLNHDAMYWYRQDPGQGLRLIYYSQIVNDFQKGDIAEGYSVSREKKESFPLTVTSAQKNPTAFYLCASSIHPGGTGNEQFFGPGTRLTVL.

This clone was detected only once. Here the CDR3 reads CASSLGAAGHEQYF. For the CDR3, the DNA is TGTGCCAGCAGCCTTGGGGCGGCGGGGCACGAGCAGTACTTC. The chain uses TRBV11-2 and TRBJ2-7; possible D gene TRBD2, 6 bases. The length of the CDR3 is 14 residues. Germline CDR1 is SGHAT and CDR2 is FQNNGV. V lost 5 bases, J lost 5 bases, and 16 bases lay in between.

The V and J genes are TRBV11-1 and TRBJ1-2; TRBD1 matches 7 bases. V lost 5 bases and J lost 4; bases outside the gene matches: 7. CDR1 and CDR2 from the germline V gene are SGHAT and FQDESV (reference sequence). This CDR3 is built from 14 residues. The CDR3 protein is CASSRGQTTYGYTF. CDR3 coding DNA: TGTGCCAGCAGCCGGGGACAGACAACCTATGGCTACACCTTC. Filled out from reference TRBV11-1 and TRBJ1-2, the complete variable domain reads EAEVAQSPRYKITEKSQAVAFWCDPISGHATLYWYRQILGQGPELLVQFQDESVVDDSQLPKDRFSAERLKGVDSTLKIQPAELGDSAMYLCASSRGQTTYGYTFGSGTRLTVV.

DNA for the CDR3: TGTGCCAGCAGCTTCGCCGGGGCCGGGAACACTGAAGCTTTCTTT. Translation: CASSFAGAGNTEAFF. The genes are TRBV5-8 and TRBJ1-1; maybe TRBD1 (5 bases). The germline V and J ends were trimmed by 2 bases and 1 base, with 12 bases remaining between them. The germline V gene has CDR1 SGHTS and CDR2 YDEGEE. The CDR3 covers 15 residues.

V gene TRBV6-5 combines with J gene TRBJ2-1; no firm D call. Trimming left V 6 bases short and J 15 bases short, with 15 bases between. Germline CDR1 MNHEY, CDR2 SVGAGI. The CDR3 has 11 residues. The CDR3 loop reads CASRLTSRLFF. DNA for the CDR3: TGTGCCAGCAGACTGACTTCCCGTTTGTTCTTC.

V usage is TRBV7-2 and J usage is TRBJ2-1, with no clear D. The CDR3 length is 12 residues. Germline loops: CDR1 SGHTA, CDR2 FQGNSA. V was trimmed by 1 base and J by 10 bases, leaving 8 bases between them. The CDR3 reads CASSLVTYEQFF. CDR3 in DNA: TGTGCCAGCAGCTTAGTTACGTACGAGCAGTTCTTC.

This clone has only a few counts. V and J are TRBV7-2 and TRBJ2-7, with D unresolved. The V gene lost 5 bases and the J gene lost 9 bases, with 14 bases spanning the gap. Looked up from germline, CDR1 is SGHTA and CDR2 is FQGNSA. The CDR3 length is 12 residues. CDR3 sequence: CASSSLTWAQYF. In nucleotides, the CDR3 is TGTGCCAGCAGCAGCCTTACTTGGGCGCAGTACTTC.

The chain joins TRBV6-1 to TRBJ2-2; the D gene is possibly TRBD1 (5 bases). CDR1 and CDR2 from the germline V gene are MNHNS and SASEGT. The ends were cut back, 4 bases at V and 3 bases at J, with 12 bases in the middle. CDR3 length equals 15 residues. CDR3 region: CASSGSRADTGELFF. The CDR3 DNA reads TGTGCCAGCAGTGGTAGCAGGGCAGACACCGGGGAGCTGTTTTTT.

The CDR3 protein is CASSFTGSGANVLTF. In DNA, the CDR3 is TGCGCCAGCAGCTTCACGGGGTCGGGGGCCAACGTCCTGACTTTC. The chain employs TRBV5-1 and TRBJ2-6; D perhaps matches TRBD2 (5 bases). CDR1 is SGHRS and CDR2 is YFSETQ in the germline V gene. V shed 2 bases and J shed 4 bases, with 10 bases lying between them. CDR3 length: 15 residues. The full variable domain, completed using reference TRBV5-1 and TRBJ2-6, is KAGVTQTPRYLIKTRGQQVTLSCSPISGHRSVSWYQQTPGQGLQFLFEYFSETQRNKGNFPGRFSGRQFSNSRSEMNVSTLELGDSALYLCASSFTGSGANVLTFGAGSRLTVL.

This chain uses TRBV18 with TRBJ1-1; TRBD1 might be the D (5 bases). This CDR3 spans 15 amino acids. Trimming cost V 2 bases and J 4 bases, with 14 bases left between them. From germline, CDR1 is KGHSH and CDR2 LQKENI. The CDR3 DNA reads TGTGCCAGCTCACCAAACACGGGGGAAAGCACTGAAGCTTTCTTT. Amino acid sequence: CASSPNTGESTEAFF.

This rearrangement joins TRBV4-3 to TRBJ2-7; D remains unclear. There are 15 residues in the CDR3. Looked up from germline, CDR1 is LGHNA and CDR2 is YSLEER. Trimming cost V 2 bases and J 4 bases, with 15 bases left between them. This CDR3 reads CASSQRKSPTYEQYF. CDR3 in DNA: TGCGCCAGCAGCCAAAGGAAATCGCCTACTTACGAGCAGTACTTC.

This clone was seen a single time. The chain has TRBV10-2 and TRBJ2-3, with D unclear. This CDR3 contains 11 residues. Trimming cost V 8 bases and J 6 bases, with 9 bases left between them. Germline CDR1 is WSHSY and CDR2 is SAAADI. Here the CDR3 DNA reads TGCGCCAGCTCATTGTCCGATACGCAGTATTTT. This gives the protein CASSLSDTQYF.

The V call is TRBV10-3, the J call TRBJ2-1; D remains ambiguous. CDR1 and CDR2 from the germline V gene are ENHRY and SYGVKD. V lost 10 bases and J 2 bases, leaving 12 bases between the germline ends. The CDR3 is 13 amino acids. CDR3 region: CATARTPYNEQFF. DNA of the CDR3: TGTGCCACCGCGCGGACGCCCTACAATGAGCAGTTCTTC.

This clone is a singleton in its sample. The chain has TRBV4-1 and TRBJ1-2; the match to TRBD1 covers 10 bases. Germline V gives CDR1 MGHRA, CDR2 YSYEKL. The CDR3 is 12 amino acids. Trimming cost V 5 bases and J 11 bases; bases outside gene matches: 5. The CDR3 nucleotides are TGCGCCAGCAGCACCCGACAGGGGGCTTACACCTTC. It codes for CASSTRQGAYTF.

V and J are TRBV7-2 and TRBJ2-2, with TRBD2 matching 14 bases. Germline loops: CDR1 SGHTA, CDR2 FQGNSA. The length of the CDR3 is 17 residues. With V trimmed by 1 base and J by 8 bases, 6 bases remained unmatched. The CDR3: CASSLGGTSGRTGELFF. As DNA, the CDR3 is TGTGCCAGCAGCTTAGGAGGGACTAGCGGGAGAACTGGGGAGCTGTTTTTT.